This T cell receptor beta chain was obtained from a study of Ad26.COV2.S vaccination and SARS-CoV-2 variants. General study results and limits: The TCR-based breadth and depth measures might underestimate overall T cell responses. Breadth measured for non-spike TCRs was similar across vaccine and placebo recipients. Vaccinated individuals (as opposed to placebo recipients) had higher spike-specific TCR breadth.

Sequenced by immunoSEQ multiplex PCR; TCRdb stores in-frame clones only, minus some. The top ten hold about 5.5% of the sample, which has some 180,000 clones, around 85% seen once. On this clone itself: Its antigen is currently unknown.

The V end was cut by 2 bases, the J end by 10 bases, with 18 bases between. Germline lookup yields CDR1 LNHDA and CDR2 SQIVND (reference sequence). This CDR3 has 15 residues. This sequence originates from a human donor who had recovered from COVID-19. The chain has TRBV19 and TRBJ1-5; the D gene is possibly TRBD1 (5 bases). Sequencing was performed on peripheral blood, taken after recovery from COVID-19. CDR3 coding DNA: TGTGCCAGTAGTATAAGTCGGTCGGGGCTTCAACCCCAGCATTTT. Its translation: CASSISRSGLQPQHF.